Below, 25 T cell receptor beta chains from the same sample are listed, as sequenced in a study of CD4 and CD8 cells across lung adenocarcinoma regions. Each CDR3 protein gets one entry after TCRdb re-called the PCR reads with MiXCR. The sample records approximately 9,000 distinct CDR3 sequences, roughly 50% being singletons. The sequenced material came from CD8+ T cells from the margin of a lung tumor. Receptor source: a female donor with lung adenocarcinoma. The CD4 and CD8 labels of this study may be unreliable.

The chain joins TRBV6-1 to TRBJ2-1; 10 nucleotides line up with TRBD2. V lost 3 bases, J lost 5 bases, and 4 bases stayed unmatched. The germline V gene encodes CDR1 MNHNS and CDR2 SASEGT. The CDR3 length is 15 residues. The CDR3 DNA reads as TGTGCCAGCAGTGAGCTAGCGGGAGCCAACAATGAGCAGTTCTTC. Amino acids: CASSELAGANNEQFF.

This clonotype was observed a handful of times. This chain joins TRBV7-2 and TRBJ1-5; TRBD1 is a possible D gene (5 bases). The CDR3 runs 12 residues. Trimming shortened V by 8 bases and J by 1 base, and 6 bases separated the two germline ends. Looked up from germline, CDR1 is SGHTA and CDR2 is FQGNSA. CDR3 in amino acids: CASGGSNQPQHF. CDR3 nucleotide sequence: TGTGCCAGCGGGGGGAGCAATCAGCCCCAGCATTTT.

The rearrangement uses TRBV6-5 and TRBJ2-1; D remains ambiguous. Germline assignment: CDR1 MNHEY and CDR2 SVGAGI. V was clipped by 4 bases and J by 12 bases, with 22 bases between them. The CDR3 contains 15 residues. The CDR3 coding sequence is TGTGCCAGCAGTTTCTTCGCGCGGATCGGCGATACGCAGTTCTTC. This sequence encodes CASSFFARIGDTQFF.

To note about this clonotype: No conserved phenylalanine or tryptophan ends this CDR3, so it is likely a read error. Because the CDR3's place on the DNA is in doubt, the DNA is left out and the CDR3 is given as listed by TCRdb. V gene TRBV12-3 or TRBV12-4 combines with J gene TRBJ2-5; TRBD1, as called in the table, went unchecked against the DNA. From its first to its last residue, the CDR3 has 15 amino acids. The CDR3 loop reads CASSPGTGVLETQFS.

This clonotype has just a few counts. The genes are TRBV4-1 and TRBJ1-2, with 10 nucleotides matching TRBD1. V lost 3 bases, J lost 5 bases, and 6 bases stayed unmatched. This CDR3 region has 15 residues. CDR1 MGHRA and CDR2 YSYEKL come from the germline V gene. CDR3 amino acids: CASSHPGQGEYGYTF. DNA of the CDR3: TGCGCCAGCAGCCATCCTGGACAGGGGGAGTATGGCTACACCTTC.

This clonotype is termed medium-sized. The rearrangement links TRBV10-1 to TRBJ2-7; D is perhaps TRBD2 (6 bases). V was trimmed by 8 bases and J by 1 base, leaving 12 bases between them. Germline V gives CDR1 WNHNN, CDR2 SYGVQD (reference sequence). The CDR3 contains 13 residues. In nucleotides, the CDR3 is TGCGCCAGCTCTAGCGAACTTTCCTACGAGCAGTACTTC. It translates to CASSSELSYEQYF.

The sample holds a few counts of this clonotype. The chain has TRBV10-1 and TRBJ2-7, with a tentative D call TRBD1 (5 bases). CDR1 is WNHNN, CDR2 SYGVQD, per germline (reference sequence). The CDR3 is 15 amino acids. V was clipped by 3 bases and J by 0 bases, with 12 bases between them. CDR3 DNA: TGCGCCAGCAGTGAATCTGACAGTTACTCCTACGAGCAGTACTTC. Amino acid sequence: CASSESDSYSYEQYF.

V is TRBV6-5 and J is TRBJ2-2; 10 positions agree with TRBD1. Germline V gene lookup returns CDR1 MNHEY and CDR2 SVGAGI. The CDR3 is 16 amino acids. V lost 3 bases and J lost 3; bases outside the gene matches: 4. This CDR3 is CASSYQGQGYTGELFF. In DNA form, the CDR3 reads TGTGCCAGCAGTTATCAGGGACAGGGGTACACCGGGGAGCTGTTTTTT.

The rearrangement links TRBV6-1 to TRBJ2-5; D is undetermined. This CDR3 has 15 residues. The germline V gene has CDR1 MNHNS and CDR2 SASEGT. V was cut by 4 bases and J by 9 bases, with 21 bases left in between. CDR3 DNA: TGTGCCAGCAGTGGAGCACACCGGGCCTGCGAGGCCCAGTACTTC. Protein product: CASSGAHRACEAQYF.

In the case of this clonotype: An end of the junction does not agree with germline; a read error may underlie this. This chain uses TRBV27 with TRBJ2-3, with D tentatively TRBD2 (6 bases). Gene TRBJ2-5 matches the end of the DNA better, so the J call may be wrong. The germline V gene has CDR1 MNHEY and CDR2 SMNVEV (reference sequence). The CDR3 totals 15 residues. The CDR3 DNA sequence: TGTGCCAGCAGTCCGGGACTTTCTTACAAAGATACCCAGTACTTC. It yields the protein CASSPGLSYKDTQYF.

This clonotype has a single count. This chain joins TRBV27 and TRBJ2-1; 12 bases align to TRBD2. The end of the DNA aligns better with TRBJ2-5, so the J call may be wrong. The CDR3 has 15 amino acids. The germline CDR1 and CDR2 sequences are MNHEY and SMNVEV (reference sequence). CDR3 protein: CASSLLAGGPETQYF. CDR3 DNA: TGTGCCAGCAGCTTACTAGCGGGAGGCCCGGAGACCCAGTACTTC.

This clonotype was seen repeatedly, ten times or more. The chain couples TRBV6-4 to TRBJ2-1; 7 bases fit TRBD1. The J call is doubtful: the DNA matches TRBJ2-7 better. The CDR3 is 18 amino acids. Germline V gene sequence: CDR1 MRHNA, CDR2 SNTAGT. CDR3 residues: CASSDSTTTGIDWYEQYV. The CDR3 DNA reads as TGTGCCAGCAGTGACTCGACAACGACAGGGATTGATTGGTACGAGCAGTACGTC.

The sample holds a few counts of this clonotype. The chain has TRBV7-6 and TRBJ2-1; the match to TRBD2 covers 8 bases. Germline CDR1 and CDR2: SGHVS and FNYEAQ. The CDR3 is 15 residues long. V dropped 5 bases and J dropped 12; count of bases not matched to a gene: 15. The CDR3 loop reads CASSPTLVAGLSQFF. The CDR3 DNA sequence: TGTGCCAGCAGCCCAACCTTAGTAGCGGGACTCTCGCAGTTCTTC. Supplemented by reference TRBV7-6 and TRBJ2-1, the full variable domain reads GAGVSQSPRYKVTKRGQDVALRCDPISGHVSLYWYRQALGQGPEFLTYFNYEAQQDKSGLPNDRFSAERPEGSISTLTIQRTEQRDSAMYRCASSPTLVAGLSQFFGPGTRLTVL.

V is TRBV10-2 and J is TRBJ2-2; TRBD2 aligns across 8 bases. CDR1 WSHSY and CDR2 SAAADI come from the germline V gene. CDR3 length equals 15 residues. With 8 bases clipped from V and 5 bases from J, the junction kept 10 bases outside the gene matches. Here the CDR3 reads CASSPQVAGTGELFF. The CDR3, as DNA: TGCGCCAGCTCCCCACAGGTAGCGGGGACCGGGGAGCTGTTTTTT.

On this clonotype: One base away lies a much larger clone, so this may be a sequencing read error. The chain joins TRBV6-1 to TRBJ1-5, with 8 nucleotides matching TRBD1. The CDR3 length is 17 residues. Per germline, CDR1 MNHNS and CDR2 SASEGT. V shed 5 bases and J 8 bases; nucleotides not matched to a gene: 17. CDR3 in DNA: TGTGCCAGCAGTCGTGCCCCGGGACAGGCGGCGAGAGAGCCCCAGCATTTT. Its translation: CASSRAPGQAAREPQHF.

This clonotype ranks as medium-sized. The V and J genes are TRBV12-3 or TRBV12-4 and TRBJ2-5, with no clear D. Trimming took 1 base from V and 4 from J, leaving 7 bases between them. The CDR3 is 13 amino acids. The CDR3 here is CASSLEWAETQYF. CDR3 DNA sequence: TGTGCCAGCAGTTTAGAGTGGGCAGAGACCCAGTACTTC.

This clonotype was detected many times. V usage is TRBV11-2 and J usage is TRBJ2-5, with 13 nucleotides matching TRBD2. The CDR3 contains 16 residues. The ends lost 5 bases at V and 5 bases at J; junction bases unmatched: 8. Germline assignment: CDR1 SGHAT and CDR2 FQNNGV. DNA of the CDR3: TGTGCCAGCAGCGTACTAGCGGGAGGGCGAGGGGAGACCCAGTACTTC. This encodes CASSVLAGGRGETQYF.

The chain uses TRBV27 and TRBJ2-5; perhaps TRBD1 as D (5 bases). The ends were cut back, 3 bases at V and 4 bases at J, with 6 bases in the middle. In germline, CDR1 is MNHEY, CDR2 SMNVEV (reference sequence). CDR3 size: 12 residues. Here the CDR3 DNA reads TGTGCCAGCAGTTTGCAGGGAGAGACCCAGTACTTC. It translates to CASSLQGETQYF.

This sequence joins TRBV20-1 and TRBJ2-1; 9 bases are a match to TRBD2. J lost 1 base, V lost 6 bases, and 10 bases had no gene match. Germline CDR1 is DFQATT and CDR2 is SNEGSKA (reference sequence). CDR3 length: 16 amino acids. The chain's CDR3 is CSALEVSGSSYNEQFF. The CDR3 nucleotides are TGCAGTGCCCTAGAGGTTAGCGGGAGTTCCTACAATGAGCAGTTCTTC.

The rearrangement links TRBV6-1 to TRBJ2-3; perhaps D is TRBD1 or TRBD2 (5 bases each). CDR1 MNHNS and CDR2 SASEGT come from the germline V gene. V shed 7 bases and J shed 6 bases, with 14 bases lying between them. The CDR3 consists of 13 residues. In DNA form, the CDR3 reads TGTGCCAGCACGGGGCTAGCAAGGGATACGCAGTATTTT. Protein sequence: CASTGLARDTQYF.

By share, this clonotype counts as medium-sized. The chain's CDR3 is CASSELFGTEKNIQYF. CDR3 DNA sequence: TGTGCCAGCAGTGAACTCTTTGGGACAGAGAAAAACATTCAGTACTTC. The V and J genes are TRBV6-1 and TRBJ2-4; TRBD1 agrees at 7 bases. After removal of 2 bases from V and 4 bases from J, the junction contained 8 bases not matched to a gene. This CDR3 has 16 amino acids. Germline CDR1 reads MNHNS; CDR2 reads SASEGT.

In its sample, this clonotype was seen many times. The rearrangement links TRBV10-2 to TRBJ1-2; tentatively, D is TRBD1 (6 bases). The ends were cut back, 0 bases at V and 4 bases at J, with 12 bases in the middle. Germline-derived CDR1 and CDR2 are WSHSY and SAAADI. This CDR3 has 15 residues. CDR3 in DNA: TGCGCCAGCAGTGAGTCTGGCAGGGGTTCCTATGGCTACACCTTC. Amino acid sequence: CASSESGRGSYGYTF.

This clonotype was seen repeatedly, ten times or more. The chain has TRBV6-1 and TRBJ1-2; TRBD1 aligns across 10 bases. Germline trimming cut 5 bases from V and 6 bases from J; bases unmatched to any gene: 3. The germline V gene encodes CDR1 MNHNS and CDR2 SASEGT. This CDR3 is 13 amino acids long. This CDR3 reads CASSRQGADGYTF. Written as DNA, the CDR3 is TGTGCCAGCAGTCGACAGGGGGCGGATGGCTACACCTTC.

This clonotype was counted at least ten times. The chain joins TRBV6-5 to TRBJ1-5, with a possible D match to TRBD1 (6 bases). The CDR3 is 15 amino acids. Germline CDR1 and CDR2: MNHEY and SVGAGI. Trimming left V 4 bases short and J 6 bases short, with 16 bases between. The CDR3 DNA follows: TGTGCCAGCAGTTCCGAATACAGGGTAGCTCAGCCCCAGCATTTT. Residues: CASSSEYRVAQPQHF.

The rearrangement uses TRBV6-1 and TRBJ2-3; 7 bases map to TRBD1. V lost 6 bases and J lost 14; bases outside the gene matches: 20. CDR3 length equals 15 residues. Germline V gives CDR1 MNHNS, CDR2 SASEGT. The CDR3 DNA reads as TGTGCCAGCAGGAGCGCGACAGGGATCACCGGTGCGCTGTATTTT. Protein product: CASRSATGITGALYF.